A single sample gave rise to the 21 T cell receptor beta chains below, sequenced in a study of regulatory T cells in long-lasting Graves disease. For TCR beta, libraries came from iRepertoire HTBI primers and Arm-PCR of CDR3 regions. One entry per CDR3 protein results from TCRdb running MiXCR on the multiplex PCR reads. The sample includes about 350,000 distinct CDR3 sequences, 16% of them seen just once. Time point defined: newly diagnosed GD, antithyroid drugs for less than 3 months. Preparation of the TCR library used RNA extracted from PBMCs. The same data also contributed to another study, on T cells in Graves' hyperthyroidism and ophthalmopathy.

The specimen comprised peripheral blood mononuclear cells (PBMCs), sampled at new diagnosis, from a patient treated with antithyroid drugs. These receptors were taken from a woman aged 18 to 35 with Graves disease.

This clonotype was seen ten or more times. A read error may account for a junction end that differs from germline. The chain uses TRBV5-1 and TRBJ1-1; 7 bases are shared with TRBD1. This CDR3 region has 14 residues. Germline values: CDR1 SGHRS, CDR2 YFSETQ. Here the CDR3 reads CASSPSGGSTEVFF. The DNA for the CDR3 is TGCGCCAGCAGCCCCTCAGGGGGGAGTACTGAAGTTTTCTTT.

This clonotype showed up just a few times. CDR3 nucleotides: TGTGCCAGCAGCGTTGGTAGCAGTGACACAGATACGCAGTATTTT. Protein: CASSVGSSDTDTQYF. V and J are TRBV9 and TRBJ2-3; D is uncertain. The germline V gene has CDR1 SGDLS and CDR2 YYNGEE. The CDR3 extends over 15 amino acids. Trimming left V 2 bases short and J 2 bases short, with 12 bases between. The full variable domain, completed using reference TRBV9 and TRBJ2-3, is DSGVTQTPKHLITATGQRVTLRCSPRSGDLSVYWYQQSLDQGLQFLIQYYNGEERAKGNILERFSAQQFPDLHSELNLSSLELGDSALYFCASSVGSSDTDTQYFGPGTRLTVL.

This clonotype was observed many times. The chain recombines TRBV5-1 with TRBJ2-2, with 7 bases matching TRBD1. The V gene's germline CDR1 is SGHRS and CDR2 YFSETQ. V shed 4 bases and J 5 bases; nucleotides not matched to a gene: 11. The CDR3 spans 16 residues. CDR3 sequence: CASSKGQGVETGELFF. CDR3 in DNA: TGCGCCAGCAGCAAAGGTCAGGGGGTTGAGACCGGGGAGCTGTTTTTT.

This clonotype was seen more than once but under ten times. The V gene is TRBV28, the J gene TRBJ1-5; the D is unclear. The CDR3 is 15 residues long. Trimming cost V 2 bases and J 4 bases, with 12 bases left between them. Germline assignment: CDR1 MDHEN and CDR2 SYDVKM. The DNA for the CDR3 is TGTGCCAGCAGTTTAAAGGGCCGGGAAAATCAGCCCCAGCATTTT. This codes for CASSLKGRENQPQHF. Supplemented by reference TRBV28 and TRBJ1-5, the full variable domain reads DVKVTQSSRYLVKRTGEKVFLECVQDMDHENMFWYRQDPGLGLRLIYFSYDVKMKEKGDIPEGYSVSREKKERFSLILESASTNQTSMYLCASSLKGRENQPQHFGDGTRLSIL.

The sample holds many counts of this clonotype. The rearrangement joins TRBV2 to TRBJ1-3, with D possibly TRBD1 on 6 matching bases. CDR1 is SNHLY and CDR2 is FYNNEI in the germline V gene. V was pared by 1 base and J by 0 bases, with 19 bases between. This CDR3 contains 19 residues. Here the CDR3 reads CASSEGRGWGINSGNTIYF. The CDR3 DNA reads TGTGCCAGCAGTGAAGGCAGGGGCTGGGGGATTAACTCTGGAAACACCATATATTTT. The variable domain in full, with the rest retrieved from reference TRBV2 and TRBJ1-3, is EPEVTQTPSHQVTQMGQEVILRCVPISNHLYFYWYRQILGQKVEFLVSFYNNEISEKSEIFDDQFSVERPDGSNFTLKIRSTKLEDSAMYFCASSEGRGWGINSGNTIYFGEGSWLTVV.

The chain employs TRBV6-5 and TRBJ1-6, with 7 bases identical to TRBD1. The germline V gene encodes CDR1 MNHEY and CDR2 SVGAGI. V shed 2 bases, J shed 3 bases, and the junction held 7 bases outside the gene matches. The CDR3 sequence is 17 residues long. CDR3 coding DNA: TGTGCCAGCAGTTACGTGATGAGACAGGGCTATAATTCACCCCTCCACTTT. Residues: CASSYVMRQGYNSPLHF.

This clonotype was observed a few times. Just one base apart from a much larger clone, this may be a read error. The rearrangement uses TRBV9 and TRBJ2-3; no firm D call. The CDR3 extends over 13 amino acids. Trimming took 2 bases from V and 1 from J, leaving 5 bases between them. In germline, CDR1 is SGDLS, CDR2 YYNGEE. CDR3 region: CASSVLGTDTQYF. The CDR3 nucleotides read TGTGCCAGCAGCGTTCTAGGCACAGATACGCAGTATTTT.

This clonotype was counted ten times or more. The V and J genes are TRBV20-1 and TRBJ2-1; 10 bases agree with TRBD1. CDR1 DFQATT and CDR2 SNEGSKA come from the germline V gene (reference sequence). Trimming took 6 bases from V and 7 from J; bases not matched to a gene: 12. The CDR3 is made up of 15 amino acids. CDR3 DNA: TGCAGTGCGGTCATCTCGGGACAGGGGTGGAATGAGCAGTTCTTC. The encoded protein is CSAVISGQGWNEQFF.

A few counts support this clonotype. A junction boundary mismatches the germline segment, possibly from a read error. The genes are TRBV6-2 or TRBV6-3 and TRBJ1-2; 7 nucleotides agree with TRBD1. The germline V gene has CDR1 MNHEY and CDR2 SVGEGT. CDR3 length: 11 amino acids. DNA for the CDR3: TGTGCCAGCAGTTCTACCGGGACAGATCAATTC. Its protein is CASSSTGTDQF.

This clonotype came up many times. The chain couples TRBV29-1 to TRBJ2-3; possible D gene TRBD1, 6 bases. CDR1 and CDR2 (germline): SQVTM, ANQGSEA. The CDR3 is made up of 14 amino acids. The germline V and J ends were trimmed by 6 bases and 2 bases, with 15 bases remaining between them. CDR3 DNA sequence: TGCAGCGTACCCTTGGGGGCCTTCACAGATACGCAGTATTTT. Translation gives CSVPLGAFTDTQYF.

This clonotype has ten or more counts. The chain carries TRBV3-1 and TRBJ2-4; no firm D call. Between the trimmed V and J ends, which lost 1 base and 0 bases, there was a span of 4 bases. Germline assignment: CDR1 LGHDT and CDR2 YNNKEL (reference sequence). The CDR3 loop spans 14 amino acids. This chain's CDR3 is CASSQGLAKNIQYF. The CDR3 DNA is TGTGCCAGCAGCCAAGGGTTAGCCAAAAACATTCAGTACTTC.

In this sample, this clonotype turned up many times. The V gene is TRBV2, the J gene TRBJ2-1; 10 positions agree with TRBD2. CDR3 length: 15 amino acids. Unmatched junction bases numbered 6, after V lost 6 bases and J lost 4 bases. Germline assignment: CDR1 SNHLY and CDR2 FYNNEI. Written as DNA, the CDR3 is TGTGCCAGCAGGGAACTAGCGGGGTCTTACAATGAGCAGTTCTTC. This encodes CASRELAGSYNEQFF.

The J gene is TRBJ1-2, the V gene TRBV10-2; D unclear. Germline V CDR1 and CDR2: WSHSY, SAAADI. The CDR3 extends over 13 amino acids. V was pared by 2 bases and J by 8 bases, with 12 bases between. The CDR3 region has the DNA TGCGCCAGCAGTGAGCGGGAGCTCTGGGGCTACACCTTC. Its translation is CASSERELWGYTF.

The chain employs TRBV25-1 and TRBJ1-4; TRBD1 aligns across 8 bases. The CDR3 totals 16 residues. CDR1 MGHDK and CDR2 SYGVNS come from the germline V gene. Germline trimming cut 2 bases from V and 6 bases from J; bases unmatched to any gene: 8. The CDR3 reads CASSEGWGQAYEKLFF. The DNA for the CDR3 is TGTGCCAGCAGTGAAGGATGGGGACAGGCTTATGAAAAACTGTTTTTT.

As to this clonotype: A single base separates this from a much larger clone, so it may be a read error. This chain connects TRBV6-9 to TRBJ1-1, with TRBD1 matching over 9 bases. The CDR3 consists of 15 residues. The germline CDR1 and CDR2 sequences are MNHGY and SVAAGI. Written as DNA, the CDR3 is TGTGCCAGCAGTTCGCCGGGACAGGGACGTTCTGAAGCTTCCTTT. Its protein product is CASSSPGQGRSEASF.

This clonotype was counted a few times. The gene calls are TRBV4-1 and TRBJ2-7; D perhaps matches TRBD2 (5 bases). CDR3 length: 13 residues. V was trimmed by 2 bases and J by 4 bases, leaving 9 bases between them. Germline assignment: CDR1 MGHRA and CDR2 YSYEKL. CDR3: CASSQREQYEQYF. In DNA form, the CDR3 reads TGCGCCAGCAGCCAACGGGAACAGTACGAGCAGTACTTC.

This chain joins TRBV20-1 and TRBJ2-3, with TRBD1 as a possible D gene (6 bases). Germline assignment: CDR1 DFQATT and CDR2 SNEGSKA (reference sequence). The V gene lost 3 bases and the J gene lost 2 bases, with 15 bases spanning the gap. CDR3 length: 15 amino acids. The CDR3 here is CSASPPTGITDTQYF. The CDR3 region has the DNA TGCAGTGCTAGCCCACCTACAGGGATCACAGATACGCAGTATTTT.

This clonotype was observed many times. The V and J genes are TRBV28 and TRBJ2-4; D is uncertain. Germline V lookup: CDR1 MDHEN, CDR2 SYDVKM. The CDR3 covers 16 residues. V lost 6 bases and J 0 bases, leaving 15 bases between the germline ends. In DNA form, the CDR3 reads TGTGCCAGCAGCCGTGGATCTGTCCTAGCCAAAAACATTCAGTACTTC. It translates to CASSRGSVLAKNIQYF.

This sequence joins TRBV29-1 and TRBJ1-1, with D possibly being TRBD1 (5 bases). V was pared by 5 bases and J by 1 base, with 14 bases between. Germline V gene lookup returns CDR1 SQVTM and CDR2 ANQGSEA. This CDR3 region has 14 residues. The CDR3 region is CSVRSWGENTEAFF. In DNA, the CDR3 is TGCAGCGTTCGGTCTTGGGGGGAGAACACTGAAGCTTTCTTT.

The gene calls are TRBV19 and TRBJ1-5; D is possibly TRBD1 (5 bases). There are 15 residues in the CDR3. V was cut by 8 bases and J by 3 bases, with 17 bases left in between. Germline V gene lookup returns CDR1 LNHDA and CDR2 SQIVND (reference sequence). The CDR3 loop is CASEESTAYNQPQHF. The DNA for the CDR3 is TGTGCCAGTGAAGAATCGACAGCCTACAATCAGCCCCAGCATTTT.

The chain is built from TRBV10-3 and TRBJ1-2, with 7 positions matching TRBD1. The CDR3 loop spans 14 amino acids. Trimming cost V 6 bases and J 2 bases; bases outside gene matches: 6. The germline V gene has CDR1 ENHRY and CDR2 SYGVKD. The CDR3 DNA follows: TGTGCCATCAGAAACGGGACAGCCAACTATGGCTACACCTTC. It is translated as CAIRNGTANYGYTF.